A selection of T cell receptor beta chains follows, all from one sample in a study of cytomegalovirus exposure and HLA in healthy donors. Profiling relied on immunoSEQ multiplex PCR, and the TCRdb table lists in-frame clones only, not all of them. The table records 300,000 to 400,000 clones, 86% of them present only once. Specimen: PBMCs. The receptor source for this set is a woman between 18 and 29 years old in good health and CMV-seronegative. The CDR3 runs from the conserved cysteine through the conserved F or W. Fields, in order: CDR3 length, V gene, D gene, J gene, clone size, CDR3 DNA, CDR3 protein. The D gene is left open where the match is weak. Expanded clones get a size class; other rows say once, few or many, or leave the size out.

CDR3 length: 14
V gene: TRBV6-1
D gene: TRBD1
J gene: TRBJ2-1
clone size: NA
CDR3 DNA: TGTGCCAGCAGACCGACAGGGGTGGCCAATGAGCAGTTCTTC
CDR3 protein: CASRPTGVANEQFF

CDR3 length: 13
V gene: TRBV25-1
D gene: NA
J gene: TRBJ1-4
clone size: NA
CDR3 DNA: TGTGCCAGCAGAGACAGGTTACTTGAGGAACTGTTTTTT
CDR3 protein: CASRDRLLEELFF

CDR3 length: 16
V gene: TRBV18
D gene: TRBD1
J gene: TRBJ1-2
clone size: NA
CDR3 DNA: TGTGCCAGCTCACCACCCAGGACAGGGATCAACTATGGCTACACCTTC
CDR3 protein: CASSPPRTGINYGYTF

CDR3 length: 19
V gene: TRBV11-1
D gene: NA
J gene: TRBJ2-1
clone size: NA
CDR3 DNA: TGTGCCAGCAGCTTAATTTTGGGCTTCGGCCTCGACTCCTACAATGAGCAGTTCTTC
CDR3 protein: CASSLILGFGLDSYNEQFF

CDR3 length: 14
V gene: TRBV5-1
D gene: NA
J gene: TRBJ2-3
clone size: NA
CDR3 DNA: TGCGCCAGCAGCCTTGGACAGTCCACAGATACGCAGTATTTT
CDR3 protein: CASSLGQSTDTQYF

CDR3 length: 16
V gene: TRBV21-1
D gene: NA
J gene: TRBJ1-2
clone size: once
CDR3 DNA: TGTGCCAGCAGCAAAGTGGATTCGGAACAGCCCTATGGCTACACCTTC
CDR3 protein: CASSKVDSEQPYGYTF

CDR3 length: 16
V gene: TRBV30
D gene: TRBD2
J gene: TRBJ2-1
clone size: NA
CDR3 DNA: TGTGCCTGGAGTAGACTAGCGGGGGTAAGGAGAAATGAGCAGTTCTTC
CDR3 protein: CAWSRLAGVRRNEQFF

CDR3 length: 13
V gene: TRBV6-1
D gene: NA
J gene: TRBJ2-1
clone size: NA
CDR3 DNA: TGTGCCAGCAGTGCCTCTACTTACAATGAGCAGTTCTTC
CDR3 protein: CASSASTYNEQFF

CDR3 length: 17
V gene: TRBV9
D gene: TRBD1
J gene: TRBJ1-1
clone size: once
CDR3 DNA: TGTGCCAGCAGCGTAGCGGCAGGGGGCGCCGCGAACACTGAAGCTTTCTTT
CDR3 protein: CASSVAAGGAANTEAFF

CDR3 length: 14
V gene: TRBV27
D gene: TRBD2
J gene: TRBJ2-2
clone size: NA
CDR3 DNA: TGTGCCAGCAGATCTAGCGGCAACACCGGGGAGCTGTTTTTT
CDR3 protein: CASRSSGNTGELFF

CDR3 length: 15
V gene: TRBV18
D gene: TRBD2
J gene: TRBJ2-3
clone size: NA
CDR3 DNA: TGTGCCAGCTCACCGACTAGCGGGTCCACAGATACGCAGTATTTT
CDR3 protein: CASSPTSGSTDTQYF

CDR3 length: 16
V gene: TRBV7-9
D gene: TRBD2
J gene: TRBJ2-5
clone size: NA
CDR3 DNA: TGTGCCAGCAGCTTAGTACTAGCGGGGTTCCAAGAGACCCAGTACTTC
CDR3 protein: CASSLVLAGFQETQYF

CDR3 length: 16
V gene: TRBV4-2
D gene: TRBD2
J gene: TRBJ2-1
clone size: NA
CDR3 DNA: TGTGCCAGCAGCCAAGAGGGACTAGCGGCCTACAATGAGCAGTTCTTC
CDR3 protein: CASSQEGLAAYNEQFF

CDR3 length: 13
V gene: TRBV5-1
D gene: NA
J gene: TRBJ2-3
clone size: NA
CDR3 DNA: TGCGCCAGCAGCGCGGACAGCCCCAATACGCAGTATTTT
CDR3 protein: CASSADSPNTQYF

CDR3 length: 14
V gene: TRBV7-7
D gene: NA
J gene: TRBJ2-2
clone size: NA
CDR3 DNA: TGTGCCAGCAGCTTAAGGCTAGCCGACGGGGAGCTGTTTTTT
CDR3 protein: CASSLRLADGELFF

CDR3 length: 14
V gene: TRBV2
D gene: TRBD1
J gene: TRBJ1-6
clone size: NA
CDR3 DNA: TGTGCCAGCAGTGAGCAGGGGGCGAGATCACCCCTCCACTTT
CDR3 protein: CASSEQGARSPLHF

CDR3 length: 11
V gene: TRBV23-1
D gene: NA
J gene: TRBJ1-2
clone size: NA
CDR3 DNA: TGCGCCAGCCGAGGGGGGGCGGGCTACACCTTC
CDR3 protein: CASRGGAGYTF

CDR3 length: 16
V gene: TRBV4-1
D gene: TRBD1
J gene: TRBJ1-2
clone size: NA
CDR3 DNA: TGCGCCAGCAGCCAAGGTTGGGACAGGGGAAACTATGGCTACACCTTC
CDR3 protein: CASSQGWDRGNYGYTF

CDR3 length: 15
V gene: TRBV10-3
D gene: TRBD1
J gene: TRBJ1-1
clone size: NA
CDR3 DNA: TGTGCCATCAGTGAAGTTTGGGACAGAGACGCTGAAGCTTTCTTT
CDR3 protein: CAISEVWDRDAEAFF

CDR3 length: 16
V gene: TRBV7-9
D gene: TRBD2
J gene: TRBJ2-7
clone size: NA
CDR3 DNA: TGTGCCAGCTCTTTATCCCTGGCTAGCGGTTCCTACGAGCAGTACTTC
CDR3 protein: CASSLSLASGSYEQYF

CDR3 length: 13
V gene: TRBV2
D gene: NA
J gene: TRBJ1-2
clone size: NA
CDR3 DNA: TGTGCCAGCAGTGAAGGTTGGAGGGAGGGCTACACCTTC
CDR3 protein: CASSEGWREGYTF

CDR3 length: 17
V gene: TRBV5-1
D gene: TRBD2
J gene: TRBJ2-3
clone size: NA
CDR3 DNA: TGCGCCAGCACCCATGGACTAGCGGGACCTAGCACAGATACGCAGTATTTT
CDR3 protein: CASTHGLAGPSTDTQYF

CDR3 length: 14
V gene: TRBV27
D gene: TRBD2
J gene: TRBJ2-3
clone size: NA
CDR3 DNA: TGTGCCAGCAGTACGAGACTAGCCCCAGATACGCAGTATTTT
CDR3 protein: CASSTRLAPDTQYF

CDR3 length: 12
V gene: TRBV7-9
D gene: NA
J gene: TRBJ2-2
clone size: NA
CDR3 DNA: TGTGCCAGCAGCCAGGGCCGAGGGGAGCTGTTTTTT
CDR3 protein: CASSQGRGELFF

CDR3 length: 14
V gene: TRBV6-1
D gene: NA
J gene: TRBJ1-2
clone size: NA
CDR3 DNA: TGTGCCAGCAGTGAATATATAGCTAACTATGGCTACACCTTC
CDR3 protein: CASSEYIANYGYTF

CDR3 length: 15
V gene: TRBV6-5
D gene: NA
J gene: TRBJ1-5
clone size: NA
CDR3 DNA: TGTGCCAGCAGTTACTCGAAATACGGGAATCAGCCCCAGCATTTT
CDR3 protein: CASSYSKYGNQPQHF

CDR3 length: 13
V gene: TRBV29-1
D gene: TRBD1
J gene: TRBJ1-2
clone size: NA
CDR3 DNA: TGCAGCGCTCATGACAGGGTGGCCTATGGCTACACCTTC
CDR3 protein: CSAHDRVAYGYTF

CDR3 length: 21
V gene: TRBV7-8
D gene: TRBD1
J gene: TRBJ2-5
clone size: NA
CDR3 DNA: TGTGCCAGCAGCTCAGCCTCCGGGACAGGGGGCTACTTAGCCTCCCGAGAGACCCAGTACTTC
CDR3 protein: CASSSASGTGGYLASRETQYF

CDR3 length: 12
V gene: TRBV27
D gene: NA
J gene: TRBJ2-7
clone size: NA
CDR3 DNA: TGTGCCAGCACCGGTAACTCCTACGAGCAGTACTTC
CDR3 protein: CASTGNSYEQYF

CDR3 length: 12
V gene: TRBV2
D gene: NA
J gene: TRBJ2-1
clone size: once
CDR3 DNA: TGTGCCAGCAGGGGACTTTCCAATGAGCAGTTCTTC
CDR3 protein: CASRGLSNEQFF

CDR3 length: 14
V gene: TRBV4-1
D gene: TRBD1
J gene: TRBJ2-5
clone size: NA
CDR3 DNA: TGCGCCAGCAGCCAAGGACAGGGCGAAGAGACCCAGTACTTC
CDR3 protein: CASSQGQGEETQYF

CDR3 length: 15
V gene: TRBV2
D gene: TRBD2
J gene: TRBJ2-3
clone size: NA
CDR3 DNA: TGTGCCAGCAGCGGACTAGCGGGGGGTTCGGATACGCAGTATTTT
CDR3 protein: CASSGLAGGSDTQYF

CDR3 length: 15
V gene: TRBV15
D gene: TRBD1
J gene: TRBJ2-7
clone size: NA
CDR3 DNA: TGTGCCACCAGCACCCGGACAGGGGTCGACTACGAGCAGTACTTC
CDR3 protein: CATSTRTGVDYEQYF

CDR3 length: 16
V gene: TRBV27
D gene: TRBD1
J gene: TRBJ2-3
clone size: NA
CDR3 DNA: TGTGCCAGCAGTTTGTTAGGGACAGGAGGCACAGATACGCAGTATTTT
CDR3 protein: CASSLLGTGGTDTQYF

CDR3 length: 18
V gene: TRBV5-6
D gene: TRBD1
J gene: TRBJ2-3
clone size: NA
CDR3 DNA: TGTGCCAGCAGCTCCATCCGGCTAGGACAGGGGGCTACAGATACGCAGTATTTT
CDR3 protein: CASSSIRLGQGATDTQYF

CDR3 length: 16
V gene: TRBV4-2
D gene: TRBD2
J gene: TRBJ2-7
clone size: NA
CDR3 DNA: TGTGCCAGCAGTTTAATAGCGGGAGGGTCCCCCTACGAGCAGTACTTC
CDR3 protein: CASSLIAGGSPYEQYF

CDR3 length: 15
V gene: TRBV4-1
D gene: TRBD2
J gene: TRBJ2-7
clone size: NA
CDR3 DNA: TGCGCCAGCAGCCGCCTGCAGGGAGGGACCTACGAGCAGTACTTC
CDR3 protein: CASSRLQGGTYEQYF

CDR3 length: 19
V gene: TRBV2
D gene: NA
J gene: TRBJ2-6
clone size: NA
CDR3 DNA: TGTGCCAGCAGACCCCCTCGGGGAGTTCCTTCCTCTGGGGCCAACGTCCTGACTTTC
CDR3 protein: CASRPPRGVPSSGANVLTF

CDR3 length: 16
V gene: TRBV15
D gene: NA
J gene: TRBJ1-5
clone size: NA
CDR3 DNA: TGTGCCACCAGCAGAGCTCCGGGAGTGAGCAATCAGCCCCAGCATTTT
CDR3 protein: CATSRAPGVSNQPQHF

CDR3 length: 17
V gene: TRBV5-1
D gene: TRBD1
J gene: TRBJ1-1
clone size: NA
CDR3 DNA: TGCGCCAGCGGCCGGATGGGGACAGGGTTCATGAACACTGAAGCTTTCTTT
CDR3 protein: CASGRMGTGFMNTEAFF

CDR3 length: 14
V gene: TRBV2
D gene: NA
J gene: TRBJ1-3
clone size: once
CDR3 DNA: TGTGCCAGCATCAAGGGGGTTCACGGAAACACCATATATTTT
CDR3 protein: CASIKGVHGNTIYF

CDR3 length: 13
V gene: TRBV5-1
D gene: NA
J gene: TRBJ2-3
clone size: NA
CDR3 DNA: TGCGCCAGCTACCGTACATCCACAGATACGCAGTATTTT
CDR3 protein: CASYRTSTDTQYF

CDR3 length: 15
V gene: TRBV7-6
D gene: TRBD1
J gene: TRBJ1-1
clone size: NA
CDR3 DNA: TGTGCCAGCAGCATACTGACAGGGCGGAACACTGAAGCTTTCTTT
CDR3 protein: CASSILTGRNTEAFF

CDR3 length: 15
V gene: TRBV6-5
D gene: NA
J gene: TRBJ2-1
clone size: NA
CDR3 DNA: TGTGCCAGCAGTTACGAAGTGGGGGGTAACAATGAGCAGTTCTTC
CDR3 protein: CASSYEVGGNNEQFF

CDR3 length: 16
V gene: TRBV28
D gene: TRBD2
J gene: TRBJ2-5
clone size: NA
CDR3 DNA: TGTGCCAGCAGTTTTATGGGACTAGCGGGACCGGAGACCCAGTACTTC
CDR3 protein: CASSFMGLAGPETQYF

CDR3 length: 13
V gene: TRBV5-1
D gene: NA
J gene: TRBJ1-1
clone size: NA
CDR3 DNA: TGCGCCAGCAGCCCGGGGGGGTATTTGGAAGCTTTCTTT
CDR3 protein: CASSPGGYLEAFF

CDR3 length: 14
V gene: TRBV5-6
D gene: NA
J gene: TRBJ2-2
clone size: NA
CDR3 DNA: TGTGCCAGCAGCTTAGAACGGGGGTCCGGGGAGCTGTTTTTT
CDR3 protein: CASSLERGSGELFF

CDR3 length: 16
V gene: TRBV6-4
D gene: NA
J gene: TRBJ2-3
clone size: NA
CDR3 DNA: TGTGCCAGCAGTGACTCCAGGGGAAGAGGGACAGATACGCAGTATTTT
CDR3 protein: CASSDSRGRGTDTQYF

CDR3 length: 13
V gene: TRBV9
D gene: TRBD2
J gene: TRBJ2-1
clone size: NA
CDR3 DNA: TGTGCCAGCAGCATACTAGCGGACCATGAGCAGTTCTTC
CDR3 protein: CASSILADHEQFF

CDR3 length: 14
V gene: TRBV28
D gene: NA
J gene: TRBJ2-7
clone size: NA
CDR3 DNA: TGTGCCAGCAGGGGTGTGGTACAGGGCAACGAGCAGTACTTC
CDR3 protein: CASRGVVQGNEQYF

CDR3 length: 15
V gene: TRBV18
D gene: NA
J gene: TRBJ1-5
clone size: NA
CDR3 DNA: TGTGCCAGCTCACCAGGGGGGAATACGTATCAGCCCCAGCATTTT
CDR3 protein: CASSPGGNTYQPQHF

CDR3 length: 16
V gene: TRBV4-1
D gene: TRBD2
J gene: TRBJ2-1
clone size: NA
CDR3 DNA: TGCGCCAGCAGCCTACGGCTAGCGGCTACCTACAATGAGCAGTTCTTC
CDR3 protein: CASSLRLAATYNEQFF

CDR3 length: 13
V gene: TRBV5-4
D gene: TRBD1
J gene: TRBJ2-7
clone size: NA
CDR3 DNA: TGTGCCAGCAGTCACGACAGGGCGTACGAGCAGTACTTC
CDR3 protein: CASSHDRAYEQYF

CDR3 length: 18
V gene: TRBV6-1
D gene: NA
J gene: TRBJ2-5
clone size: NA
CDR3 DNA: TGTGCCAGCAGTGCCGGGGTCGGGAGAGGCTCCGGGCCAGTGACCCAGTACTTC
CDR3 protein: CASSAGVGRGSGPVTQYF

CDR3 length: 15
V gene: TRBV7-9
D gene: NA
J gene: TRBJ1-4
clone size: NA
CDR3 DNA: TGTGCCAGCAGCTTAAGTAGCGCAACTAATGAAAAACTGTTTTTT
CDR3 protein: CASSLSSATNEKLFF

CDR3 length: 13
V gene: TRBV7-8
D gene: NA
J gene: TRBJ1-5
clone size: NA
CDR3 DNA: TGTGCCAGCAGCCACACCGACACCCAGCCCCAGCATTTT
CDR3 protein: CASSHTDTQPQHF

CDR3 length: 13
V gene: TRBV18
D gene: NA
J gene: TRBJ1-2
clone size: once
CDR3 DNA: TGTGCCAGCTCACCCCAACCGGGGGAAGGCTACACCTTC
CDR3 protein: CASSPQPGEGYTF

CDR3 length: 16
V gene: TRBV28
D gene: NA
J gene: TRBJ1-3
clone size: NA
CDR3 DNA: TGTGCCAGCCTGGGGGGGGCCCACCGAAGGGGAAACACCATATATTTT
CDR3 protein: CASLGGAHRRGNTIYF

CDR3 length: 13
V gene: TRBV19
D gene: NA
J gene: TRBJ1-1
clone size: NA
CDR3 DNA: TGTGCCAGTGGACTTACAGTGAACACTGAAGCTTTCTTT
CDR3 protein: CASGLTVNTEAFF